This T cell receptor (beta chain) was documented in a study of somatic mutations in cytotoxic T cells in rheumatoid arthritis. The wider study: A subset of V beta antibody-stained T-cell populations was isolated by flow sorting, reaching nearly 100% purity, and this subset included V beta1+ cells that went on to TCRB sequencing. Overall study findings and caveats: Age was associated with higher CD8+ clonality in rheumatoid arthritis patients, not in healthy controls. Levels of CD8+ T-cell clonality in rheumatoid arthritis patients were statistically indistinguishable from those seen in age-matched healthy controls, with no significant difference.

Authors' methods: Matching between patient CD8+ clones larger than 1% and published virus-specific TCRB sequences was rare. Data came from immunoSEQ multiplex PCR; TCRdb stores just in-frame clones and leaves some out. V and J calls and clone size come straight from that table; D and trimming were deduced from the DNA. The table has about 23,000 clones, approximately 78% seen once. Details on this clone: The target antigen is unknown.

Sequenced sample: CD8+ T cells sorted from blood. The TCR was taken from an adult with rheumatoid arthritis.

The CDR3 spells CATSRVVGSDEQYF. As DNA, the CDR3 is TGTGCCACCAGCAGAGTGGTTGGCTCGGACGAGCAGTACTTC. The chain employs TRBV15 and TRBJ2-7; D remains unclear. Germline CDR1 reads LNHNV; CDR2 reads YYDKDF (reference sequence). The germline V and J ends were trimmed by 1 base and 5 bases, with 12 bases remaining between them. The CDR3 loop spans 14 amino acids.